The T cell receptor (beta chain) described here comes from a study of blood T cell repertoires in COVID-19. Study-level background: From the United States, Italy and Spain came samples of acute and convalescent COVID-19. PBMCs, B-cell-depleted T cells, or T cells provided the cDNA or gDNA that made up the material.

The CDR3 is made up of 18 amino acids. Germline V gene data show CDR1 as MGHDK and CDR2 as SYGVNS. The V segment lost 8 bases and the J segment 0 bases; nucleotides outside the gene matches: 14. Per the original methods: Amplification from reference gene primers served as the basis for estimated nucleated cell counts. Only in-frame clones appear in the TCRdb table, and some are missing; sequencing was by immunoSEQ multiplex PCR. The V and J calls and clone size come from that table; D and trimming were worked out from the DNA. The sample carries 180,000 or so clones, roughly 76% recorded once. The chain is built from TRBV25-1 and TRBJ2-2; 8 nucleotides agree with TRBD2. The sequencing input was peripheral blood. This clonotype originated in a woman aged 50 to 65 with active or convalescent COVID-19. CDR3 sequence: CASSFITGGGPNTGELFF. The CDR3 DNA follows: TGTGCCAGCTCATTCATTACTGGCGGGGGGCCGAACACCGGGGAGCTGTTTTTT.